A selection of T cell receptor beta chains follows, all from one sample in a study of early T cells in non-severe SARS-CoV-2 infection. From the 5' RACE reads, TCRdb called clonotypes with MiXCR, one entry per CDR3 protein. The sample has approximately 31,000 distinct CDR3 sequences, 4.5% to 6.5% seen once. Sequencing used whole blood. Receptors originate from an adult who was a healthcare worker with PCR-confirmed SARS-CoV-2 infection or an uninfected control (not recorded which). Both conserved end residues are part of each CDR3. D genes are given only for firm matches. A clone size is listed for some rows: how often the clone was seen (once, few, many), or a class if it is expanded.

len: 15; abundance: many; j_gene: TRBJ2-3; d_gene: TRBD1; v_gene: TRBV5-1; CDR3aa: CASSIGQGGTDTQYF; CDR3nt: TGCGCCAGCAGTATCGGACAGGGGGGCACAGATACGCAGTATTTT
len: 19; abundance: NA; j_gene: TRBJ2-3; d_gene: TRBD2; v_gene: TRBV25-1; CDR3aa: CASSKTNLRAGTSTDTQYF; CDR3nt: TGTGCCAGCAGTAAGACTAATTTACGAGCGGGAACTAGCACAGATACGCAGTATTTT
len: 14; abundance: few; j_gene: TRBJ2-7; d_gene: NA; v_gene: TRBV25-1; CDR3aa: CASSDRGSSYEQYF; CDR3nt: TGTGCCAGCAGTGATAGGGGGAGCTCCTACGAGCAGTACTTC
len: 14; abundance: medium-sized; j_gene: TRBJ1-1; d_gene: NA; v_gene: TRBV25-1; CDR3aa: CASSESGESTEAFF; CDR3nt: TGTGCCAGCAGTGAATCAGGGGAAAGCACTGAAGCTTTCTTT
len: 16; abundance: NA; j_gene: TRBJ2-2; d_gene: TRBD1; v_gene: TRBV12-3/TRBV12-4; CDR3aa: CASSMLGTGLPGELFF; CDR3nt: TGTGCCAGCAGTATGCTCGGGACAGGCCTCCCCGGGGAGCTGTTTTTT
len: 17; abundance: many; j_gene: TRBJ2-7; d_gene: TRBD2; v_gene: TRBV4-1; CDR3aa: CASSPNPGTSGRHEQYF; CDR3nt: TGCGCCAGCAGCCCCAACCCCGGGACTAGCGGGAGGCACGAGCAGTACTTC
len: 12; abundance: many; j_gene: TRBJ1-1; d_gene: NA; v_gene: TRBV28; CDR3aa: CASSLEGTEAFF; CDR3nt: TGTGCCAGCAGTTTAGAGGGCACTGAAGCTTTCTTT
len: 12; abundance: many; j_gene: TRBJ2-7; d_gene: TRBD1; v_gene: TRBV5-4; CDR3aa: CASSWDSYEQYF; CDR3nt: TGTGCCAGCAGCTGGGACAGCTACGAGCAGTACTTC
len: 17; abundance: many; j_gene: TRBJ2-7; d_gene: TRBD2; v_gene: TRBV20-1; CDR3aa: CSAPGTSGSSLTYEQYF; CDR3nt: TGCAGTGCCCCGGGGACTAGCGGGAGTAGTCTGACCTACGAGCAGTACTTC
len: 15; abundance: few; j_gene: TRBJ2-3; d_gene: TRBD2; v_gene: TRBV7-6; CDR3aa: CASTRLAASTDTQYF; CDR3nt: TGTGCCAGTACGAGACTAGCGGCTAGCACAGATACGCAGTATTTT